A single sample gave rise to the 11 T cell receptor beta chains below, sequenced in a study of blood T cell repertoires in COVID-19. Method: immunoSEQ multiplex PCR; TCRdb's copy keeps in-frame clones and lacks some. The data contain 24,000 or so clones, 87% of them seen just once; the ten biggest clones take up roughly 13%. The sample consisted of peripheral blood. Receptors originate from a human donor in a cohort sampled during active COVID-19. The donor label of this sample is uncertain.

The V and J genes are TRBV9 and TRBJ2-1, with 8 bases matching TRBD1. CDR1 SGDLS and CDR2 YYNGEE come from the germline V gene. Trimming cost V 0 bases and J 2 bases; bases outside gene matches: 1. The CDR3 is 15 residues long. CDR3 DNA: TGTGCCAGCAGCGTAGGACAGGGGACCTACAATGAGCAGTTCTTC. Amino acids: CASSVGQGTYNEQFF.

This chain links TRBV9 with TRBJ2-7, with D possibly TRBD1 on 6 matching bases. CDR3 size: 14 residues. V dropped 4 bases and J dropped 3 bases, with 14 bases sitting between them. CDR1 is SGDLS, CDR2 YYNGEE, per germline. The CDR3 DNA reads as TGTGCCAGCAGCCCAGGGGCAGGGTACTACGAGCAGTACTTC. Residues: CASSPGAGYYEQYF.

DNA for the CDR3: TGTGCCAGCAGCTTAGTTCGAGGGGGCTCAGAGACCCAGTACTTC. Its translation is CASSLVRGGSETQYF. This chain connects TRBV7-2 to TRBJ2-5; 7 bases map to TRBD1. With 1 base clipped from V and 4 bases from J, the junction kept 6 bases outside the gene matches. This CDR3 contains 15 residues. Germline values: CDR1 SGHTA, CDR2 FQGNSA. Together with reference TRBV7-2 and TRBJ2-5, the CDR3 gives the full variable domain: GAGVSQSPSNKVTEKGKDVELRCDPISGHTALYWYRQSLGQGLEFLIYFQGNSAPDKSGLPSDRFSAERTGGSVSTLTIQRTQQEDSAVYLCASSLVRGGSETQYFGPGTRLLVL.

The CDR3 DNA is TGTGCCAGCAGCCAAGATTTGAGTCGACCCCTCCACTTT. Residues: CASSQDLSRPLHF. The chain carries TRBV3-1 (or the pseudogene TRBV3-2) and TRBJ1-6; no definite D call. Trimming stripped 0 bases from V and 12 bases from J, with 9 bases between. Germline V CDR1 and CDR2: LGHDT, YNNKEL (reference sequence). The CDR3 consists of 13 residues.

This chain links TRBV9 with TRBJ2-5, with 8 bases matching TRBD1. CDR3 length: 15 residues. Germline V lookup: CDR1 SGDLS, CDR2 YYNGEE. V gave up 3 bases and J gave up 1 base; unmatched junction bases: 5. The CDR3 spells CASSAGQGTQETQYF. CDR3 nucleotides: TGTGCCAGCAGCGCCGGACAGGGAACCCAAGAGACCCAGTACTTC.

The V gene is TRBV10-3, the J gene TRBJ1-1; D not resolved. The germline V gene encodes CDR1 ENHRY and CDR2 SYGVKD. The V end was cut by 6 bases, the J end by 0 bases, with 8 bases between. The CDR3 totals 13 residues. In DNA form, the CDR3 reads TGTGCCATCAGATTAGAGATGAACACTGAAGCTTTCTTT. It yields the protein CAIRLEMNTEAFF.

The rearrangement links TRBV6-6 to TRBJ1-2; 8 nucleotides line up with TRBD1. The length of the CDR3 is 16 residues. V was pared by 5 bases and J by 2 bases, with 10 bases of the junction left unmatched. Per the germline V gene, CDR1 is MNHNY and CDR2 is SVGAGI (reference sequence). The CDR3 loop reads CASSPPARQGNYGYTF. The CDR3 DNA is TGTGCCAGCAGTCCCCCCGCCCGACAGGGGAACTATGGCTACACCTTC.

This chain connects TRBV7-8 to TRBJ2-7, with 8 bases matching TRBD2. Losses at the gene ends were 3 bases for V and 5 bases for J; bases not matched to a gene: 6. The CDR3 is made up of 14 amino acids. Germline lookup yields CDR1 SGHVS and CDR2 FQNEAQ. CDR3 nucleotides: TGTGCCAGCAGCTTGGGACTAGGCAGTGACGAGCAGTACTTC. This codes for CASSLGLGSDEQYF.

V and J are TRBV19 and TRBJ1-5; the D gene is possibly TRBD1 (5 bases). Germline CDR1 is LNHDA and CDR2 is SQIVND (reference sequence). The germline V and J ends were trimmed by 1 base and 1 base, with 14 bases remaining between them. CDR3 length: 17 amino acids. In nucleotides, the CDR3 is TGTGCCAGTAGTATAGTAAGGACACTCGGGAGCAATCAGCCCCAGCATTTT. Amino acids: CASSIVRTLGSNQPQHF.

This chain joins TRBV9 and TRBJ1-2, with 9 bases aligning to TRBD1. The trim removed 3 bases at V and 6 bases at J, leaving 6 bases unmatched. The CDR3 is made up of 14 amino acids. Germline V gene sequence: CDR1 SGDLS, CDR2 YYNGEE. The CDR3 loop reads CASSDRDRVNGYTF. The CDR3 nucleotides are TGTGCCAGCAGCGACAGGGACAGGGTTAATGGCTACACCTTC.

The CDR3 DNA sequence: TGTGCCAGCAGCTCCGGACAGGCTTTAAGCTACGAGCAGTACTTC. This sequence encodes CASSSGQALSYEQYF. The chain links TRBV7-8 to TRBJ2-7, with 7 bases aligning to TRBD1. After removal of 4 bases from V and 3 bases from J, the junction contained 9 bases not matched to a gene. The germline CDR1 and CDR2 sequences are SGHVS and FQNEAQ. This CDR3 is 15 amino acids long.